This record concerns one T cell receptor beta chain sequence. What it recognizes is unknown. The junction and the germline gene differ at one end; a read error may be behind it. The sample comes from a study of cytomegalovirus exposure and HLA in healthy donors. Study details: Approximately 85 million unique TCRs from HLA-typed donors were held in an early data release.

The PCR used 60 Vbeta and 13 Jbeta primers. The data were produced by immunoSEQ multiplex PCR, yet TCRdb's version contains in-frame clones alone and is incomplete. This repertoire includes around 190,000 clones. Study-level findings and limits: According to the study, 150 to 200 TCR beta chains were cytomegalovirus-associated. Confirmation was obtained in vitro that a few CMV-associated chains are specific for CMV antigens.

The CDR3 consists of 13 residues. Per the germline V gene, CDR1 is LGHNA and CDR2 is YNFKEQ. The sequenced sample consisted of PBMCs. The TCR was taken from a woman in her 30s in good health and CMV-seropositive. This chain links TRBV4-2 with TRBJ2-4; D unclear. The CDR3 spells CASSQDEDRPLRF. The CDR3 bases are TGTGCCAGCAGCCAAGATGAGGATCGCCCGCTTCGGTTC.